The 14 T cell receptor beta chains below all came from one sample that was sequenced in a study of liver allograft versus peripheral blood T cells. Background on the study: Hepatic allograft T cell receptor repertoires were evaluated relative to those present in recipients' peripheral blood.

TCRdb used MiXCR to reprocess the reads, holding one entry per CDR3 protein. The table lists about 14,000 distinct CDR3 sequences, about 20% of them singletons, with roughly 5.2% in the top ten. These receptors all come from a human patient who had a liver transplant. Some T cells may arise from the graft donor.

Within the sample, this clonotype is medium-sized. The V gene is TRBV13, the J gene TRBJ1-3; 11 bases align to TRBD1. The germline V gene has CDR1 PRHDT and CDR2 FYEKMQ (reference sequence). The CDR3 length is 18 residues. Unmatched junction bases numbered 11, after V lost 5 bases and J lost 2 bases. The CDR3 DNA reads TGTGCCAGCAGCCCTCCCCCCATGGACAGGGGGCCTGGAAACACCATATATTTT. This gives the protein CASSPPPMDRGPGNTIYF.

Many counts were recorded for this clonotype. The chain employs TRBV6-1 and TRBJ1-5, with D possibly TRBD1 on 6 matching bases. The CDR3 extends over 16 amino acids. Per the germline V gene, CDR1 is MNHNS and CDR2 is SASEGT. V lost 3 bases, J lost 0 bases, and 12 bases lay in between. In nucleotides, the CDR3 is TGTGCCAGCAGTGAGTCAGGGGCTTATAGCAATCAGCCCCAGCATTTT. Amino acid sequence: CASSESGAYSNQPQHF.

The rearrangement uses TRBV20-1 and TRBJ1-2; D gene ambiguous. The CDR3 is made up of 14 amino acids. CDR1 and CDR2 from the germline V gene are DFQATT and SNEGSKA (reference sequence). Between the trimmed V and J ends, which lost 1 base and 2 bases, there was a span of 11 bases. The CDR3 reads CSARASGRNYGYTF. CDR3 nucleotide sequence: TGCAGTGCTAGAGCCTCCGGGAGAAACTATGGCTACACCTTC.

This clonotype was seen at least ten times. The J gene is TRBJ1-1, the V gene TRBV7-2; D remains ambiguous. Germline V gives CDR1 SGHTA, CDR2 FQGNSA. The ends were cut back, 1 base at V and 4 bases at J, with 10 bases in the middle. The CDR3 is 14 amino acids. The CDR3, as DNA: TGTGCCAGCAGCTTAGTTCCCGGGGTCACTGAAGCTTTCTTT. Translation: CASSLVPGVTEAFF.

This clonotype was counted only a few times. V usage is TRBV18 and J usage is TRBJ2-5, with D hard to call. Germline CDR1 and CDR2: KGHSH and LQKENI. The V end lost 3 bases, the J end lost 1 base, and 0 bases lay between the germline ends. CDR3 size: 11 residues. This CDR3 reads CASSPQETQYF. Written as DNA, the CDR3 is TGTGCCAGCTCACCCCAAGAGACCCAGTACTTC.

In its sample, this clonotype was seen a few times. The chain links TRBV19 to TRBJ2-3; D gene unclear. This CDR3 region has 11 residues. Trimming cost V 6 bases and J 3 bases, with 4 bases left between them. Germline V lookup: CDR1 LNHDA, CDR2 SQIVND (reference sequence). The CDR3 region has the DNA TGTGCCAGTAGCCGAACAGATACGCAGTATTTT. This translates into CASSRTDTQYF.

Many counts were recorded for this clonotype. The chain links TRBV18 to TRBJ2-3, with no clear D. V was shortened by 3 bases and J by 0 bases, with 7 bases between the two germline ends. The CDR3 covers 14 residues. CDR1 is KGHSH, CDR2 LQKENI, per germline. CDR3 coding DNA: TGTGCCAGCTCACCGACTGTTAGCACAGATACGCAGTATTTT. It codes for CASSPTVSTDTQYF.

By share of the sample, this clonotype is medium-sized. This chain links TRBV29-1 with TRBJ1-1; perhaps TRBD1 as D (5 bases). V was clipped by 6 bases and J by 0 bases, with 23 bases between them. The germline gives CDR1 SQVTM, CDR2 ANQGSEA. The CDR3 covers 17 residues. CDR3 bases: TGCAGCGTCAAGAGACGAGGGGTCCTTCCCATGAACACTGAAGCTTTCTTT. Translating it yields CSVKRRGVLPMNTEAFF. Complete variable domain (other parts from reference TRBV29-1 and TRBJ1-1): SAVISQKPSRDICQRGTSLTIQCQVDSQVTMMFWYRQQPGQSLTLIATANQGSEATYESGFVIDKFPISRPNLTFSTLTVSNMSPEDSSIYLCSVKRRGVLPMNTEAFFGQGTRLTVV.

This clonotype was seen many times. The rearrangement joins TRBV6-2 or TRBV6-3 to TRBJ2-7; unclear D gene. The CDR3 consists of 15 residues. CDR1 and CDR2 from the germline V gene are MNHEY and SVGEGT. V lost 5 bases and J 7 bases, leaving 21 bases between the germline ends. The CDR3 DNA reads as TGTGCCAGCAGTACCCCCCCCGACGGTATGTGGGAGCAGTACTTC. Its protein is CASSTPPDGMWEQYF.

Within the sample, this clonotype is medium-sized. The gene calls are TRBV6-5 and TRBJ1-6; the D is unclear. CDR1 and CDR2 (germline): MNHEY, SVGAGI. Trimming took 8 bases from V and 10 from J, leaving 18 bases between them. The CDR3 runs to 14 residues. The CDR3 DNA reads TGTGCCAGCCAACGGGAGACGGGCTGGTCACCCCTCCACTTT. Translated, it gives CASQRETGWSPLHF.

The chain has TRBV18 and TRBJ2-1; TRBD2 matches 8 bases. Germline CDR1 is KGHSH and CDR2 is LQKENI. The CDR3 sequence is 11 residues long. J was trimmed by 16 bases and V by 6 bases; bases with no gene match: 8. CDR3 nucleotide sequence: TGTGCCAGCTCTGACCTACTAGCGGAATTCTTC. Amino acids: CASSDLLAEFF. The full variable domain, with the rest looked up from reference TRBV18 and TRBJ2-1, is NAGVMQNPRHLVRRRGQEARLRCSPMKGHSHVYWYRQLPEEGLKFMVYLQKENIIDESGMPKERFSAEFPKEGPSILRIQQVVRGDSAAYFCASSDLLAEFFGPGTRLTVL.

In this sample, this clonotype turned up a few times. CDR3 residues: CASSLGGGAEDTQYF. CDR3 DNA: TGTGCCAGCAGCTTGGGCGGGGGGGCCGAAGATACGCAGTATTTT. This chain joins TRBV5-4 and TRBJ2-3; 9 bases map to TRBD2. The V and J ends lost 0 bases and 5 bases, in that order; junction bases with no gene match: 4. The length of the CDR3 is 15 residues. Germline loops: CDR1 SGHNT, CDR2 YYREEE (reference sequence).

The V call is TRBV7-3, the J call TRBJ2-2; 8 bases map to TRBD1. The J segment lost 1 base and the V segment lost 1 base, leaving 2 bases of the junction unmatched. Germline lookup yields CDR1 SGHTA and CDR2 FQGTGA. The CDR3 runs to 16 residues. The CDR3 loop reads CASSLIGTGNTGELFF. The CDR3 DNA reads TGTGCCAGCAGCTTAATAGGGACAGGGAACACCGGGGAGCTGTTTTTT.

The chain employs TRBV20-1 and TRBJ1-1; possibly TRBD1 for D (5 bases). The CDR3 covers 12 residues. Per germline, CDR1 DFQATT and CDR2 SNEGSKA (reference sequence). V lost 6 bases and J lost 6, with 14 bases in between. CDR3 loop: CSAFRAVPEAFF. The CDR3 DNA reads TGCAGTGCCTTCAGGGCTGTCCCTGAAGCTTTCTTT.